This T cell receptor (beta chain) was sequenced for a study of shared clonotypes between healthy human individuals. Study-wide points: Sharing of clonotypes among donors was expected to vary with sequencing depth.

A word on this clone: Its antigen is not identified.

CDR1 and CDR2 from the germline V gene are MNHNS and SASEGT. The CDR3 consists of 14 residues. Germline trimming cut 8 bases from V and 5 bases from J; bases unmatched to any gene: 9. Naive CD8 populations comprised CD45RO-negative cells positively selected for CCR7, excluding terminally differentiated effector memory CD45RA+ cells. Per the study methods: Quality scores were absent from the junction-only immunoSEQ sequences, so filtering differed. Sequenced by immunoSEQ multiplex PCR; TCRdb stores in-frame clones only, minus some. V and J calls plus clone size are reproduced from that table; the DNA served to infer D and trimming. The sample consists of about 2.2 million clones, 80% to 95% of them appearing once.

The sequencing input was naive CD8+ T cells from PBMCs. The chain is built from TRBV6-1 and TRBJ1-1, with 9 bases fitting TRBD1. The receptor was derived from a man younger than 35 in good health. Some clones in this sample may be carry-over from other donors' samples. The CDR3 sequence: CASCWTGAETEAFF. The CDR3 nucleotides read TGTGCCAGCTGCTGGACAGGGGCCGAGACTGAAGCTTTCTTT.